Listed below are T cell receptor beta chains from one sample, sequenced in a study of T-cell reconstitution after alpha-beta-depleted transplantation in children. TCRdb redid the calling of the PCR reads with MiXCR, one entry per CDR3 protein. The sample shows about 610,000 distinct CDR3 sequences, 10% to 13% of them seen only once. The sample here was PBMCs from the stem cell graft donor, taken from the stem cell graft. The receptors derive from a human donor who donated a stem cell graft to a child with acute myeloid leukemia. The CDR3 runs from the conserved cysteine through the conserved F or W. The order of the fields is D gene, J gene, V gene, clone size, CDR3 DNA, CDR3 protein. D genes are given only for firm matches. Size is stated for part of the rows, as once, few or many counts, or as a class when the clone is expanded.

d_call: TRBD1; j_call: TRBJ2-7; v_call: TRBV29-1; clone_size: NA; cdr3_nt: TGCAGCGTCCTGGGGGACAGGGGGCAGTCGTCGCCCTACGAGCAGTACTTC; cdr3_aa: CSVLGDRGQSSPYEQYF
d_call: NA; j_call: TRBJ2-5; v_call: TRBV7-8; clone_size: many; cdr3_nt: TGTGCCAGCAGCTTAGCGTTCCACCAAGAGACCCAGTACTTC; cdr3_aa: CASSLAFHQETQYF
d_call: TRBD1; j_call: TRBJ2-5; v_call: TRBV2; clone_size: many; cdr3_nt: TGTGCCAGCAGTGGCACAGGGGGCTTGGAGACCCAGTACTTC; cdr3_aa: CASSGTGGLETQYF
d_call: NA; j_call: TRBJ2-7; v_call: TRBV15; clone_size: few; cdr3_nt: TGTGCCACCAGCTCCAGGAGGGGTATATCCTACGAGCAGTACTTC; cdr3_aa: CATSSRRGISYEQYF
d_call: NA; j_call: TRBJ1-5; v_call: TRBV12-3/TRBV12-4; clone_size: few; cdr3_nt: TGTGCCAGCAGTTTAGTCGAGCGGGATCAGCCCCAGCATTTT; cdr3_aa: CASSLVERDQPQHF
d_call: TRBD2; j_call: TRBJ2-1; v_call: TRBV28; clone_size: many; cdr3_nt: TGTGCCAGTAACCCTCCGGGACTAGCAGCCTCGTGGTTCTTC; cdr3_aa: CASNPPGLAASWFF
d_call: NA; j_call: TRBJ2-4; v_call: TRBV29-1; clone_size: few; cdr3_nt: TGCAGCGTTGAAGGGGGAGATGGCAAAAACATTCAGTACTTC; cdr3_aa: CSVEGGDGKNIQYF
d_call: NA; j_call: TRBJ2-7; v_call: TRBV29-1; clone_size: many; cdr3_nt: TGCAGCGTGGGACACGTAACCTACGAGCAGTACTTC; cdr3_aa: CSVGHVTYEQYF
d_call: TRBD2; j_call: TRBJ2-1; v_call: TRBV5-1; clone_size: few; cdr3_nt: TGCGCCAGCAGCTCCCTTAGCGGGAGGGCCTCCTACAATGAGCAGTTCTTC; cdr3_aa: CASSSLSGRASYNEQFF
d_call: NA; j_call: TRBJ2-6; v_call: TRBV21-1; clone_size: many; cdr3_nt: TGTGCCAGCAGCAAAAGGGGGACACCTTTTCTGGGGGCCAACGTCCTGACTTTC; cdr3_aa: CASSKRGTPFLGANVLTF
d_call: NA; j_call: TRBJ2-1; v_call: TRBV3-1; clone_size: NA; cdr3_nt: TGTGCCAGCAGCCAGAGTACAGGAGGAGGTTACAATGAGCAGTTCTTC; cdr3_aa: CASSQSTGGGYNEQFF
d_call: NA; j_call: TRBJ2-7; v_call: TRBV29-1; clone_size: many; cdr3_nt: TGCAGCGTTAGGGACTCAAGACTCTACGAGCAGTACTTC; cdr3_aa: CSVRDSRLYEQYF
d_call: TRBD1; j_call: TRBJ2-7; v_call: TRBV12-3/TRBV12-4; clone_size: few; cdr3_nt: TGTGCCAGCACCCGACAGGGAAGTACCTACGAGCAGTACTTC; cdr3_aa: CASTRQGSTYEQYF
d_call: TRBD1; j_call: TRBJ2-5; v_call: TRBV29-1; clone_size: many; cdr3_nt: TGCAGCGTTGAACCGTTCCGGACAGGGGGGCAAGAGACCCAGTACTTC; cdr3_aa: CSVEPFRTGGQETQYF
d_call: NA; j_call: TRBJ2-1; v_call: TRBV7-2; clone_size: many; cdr3_nt: TGTGCCAGCAGGTTTTACAATGAGCAGTTCTTC; cdr3_aa: CASRFYNEQFF
d_call: TRBD1; j_call: TRBJ2-4; v_call: TRBV7-2; clone_size: NA; cdr3_nt: TGTGCCAGCAGCGCCACAGGGGGTGTCAAAAACATTCAGTACTTC; cdr3_aa: CASSATGGVKNIQYF
d_call: NA; j_call: TRBJ1-4; v_call: TRBV5-1; clone_size: few; cdr3_nt: TGCGCCAGCAGCTTGGAAGGTCGGAGGGATGAAAAACTGTTTTTT; cdr3_aa: CASSLEGRRDEKLFF
d_call: NA; j_call: TRBJ2-7; v_call: TRBV12-3/TRBV12-4; clone_size: NA; cdr3_nt: TGTGCCAGCAGCCGAGCTAGCGCGGGACCCTACGAGCAGTACTTC; cdr3_aa: CASSRASAGPYEQYF
d_call: NA; j_call: TRBJ2-1; v_call: TRBV5-1; clone_size: few; cdr3_nt: TGCGCCAGCAGCGGCTCGGCGGGCCTCAGCTCCTACAATGAGCAGTTCTTC; cdr3_aa: CASSGSAGLSSYNEQFF
d_call: NA; j_call: TRBJ1-2; v_call: TRBV6-4; clone_size: many; cdr3_nt: TGTGCCAGCCGCCCCGAACACTCAAAGGGCTATGGCTACACCTTC; cdr3_aa: CASRPEHSKGYGYTF
d_call: NA; j_call: TRBJ2-2; v_call: TRBV10-3; clone_size: NA; cdr3_nt: TGTGCCATCAGTGGTGACGCGAACACCGGGGAGCTGTTTTTT; cdr3_aa: CAISGDANTGELFF
d_call: NA; j_call: TRBJ2-5; v_call: TRBV20-1; clone_size: few; cdr3_nt: TGCAGTGCCCCCGAAGGGGGTTCCGTCGGTGGGGCCCAGTACTTC; cdr3_aa: CSAPEGGSVGGAQYF
d_call: TRBD2; j_call: TRBJ2-5; v_call: TRBV20-1; clone_size: few; cdr3_nt: TGCAGTGCTAGACCCGGCTACCTAGCGGCCCGGGAGACCCAGTACTTC; cdr3_aa: CSARPGYLAARETQYF
d_call: NA; j_call: TRBJ2-1; v_call: TRBV20-1; clone_size: few; cdr3_nt: TGCAGTGCTAGAGACGGTGGGCCCTATGAGTTCTTC; cdr3_aa: CSARDGGPYEFF
d_call: TRBD1; j_call: TRBJ2-7; v_call: TRBV20-1; clone_size: NA; cdr3_nt: TGCAGTGCTAGAAACAGGGGGCGCAACGAGCAGTACTTC; cdr3_aa: CSARNRGRNEQYF
d_call: NA; j_call: TRBJ2-2; v_call: TRBV4-2; clone_size: NA; cdr3_nt: TGTGCCAGCAGCCAAAGGAACCTTAACACCGGGGAGCTGTTTTTT; cdr3_aa: CASSQRNLNTGELFF
d_call: NA; j_call: TRBJ2-7; v_call: TRBV6-2/TRBV6-3; clone_size: few; cdr3_nt: TGTGCCAGCAGCTATGCGGCGGGGACACAGTACTTC; cdr3_aa: CASSYAAGTQYF
d_call: TRBD2; j_call: TRBJ2-1; v_call: TRBV6-2/TRBV6-3; clone_size: once; cdr3_nt: TGTGCCAGCAGTTTCGGACTAGCGAATGAGCAGTTCTTC; cdr3_aa: CASSFGLANEQFF
d_call: NA; j_call: TRBJ1-5; v_call: TRBV12-3/TRBV12-4; clone_size: NA; cdr3_nt: TGTGCCAGCAGTTTATGGCAGGGCGGCAATCAGCCCCAGCATTTT; cdr3_aa: CASSLWQGGNQPQHF
d_call: NA; j_call: TRBJ1-5; v_call: TRBV7-2; clone_size: few; cdr3_nt: TGTGCCAGCAGCCCTCCCAGGGGATCTCAGCCCCAGCATTTT; cdr3_aa: CASSPPRGSQPQHF
d_call: NA; j_call: TRBJ2-7; v_call: TRBV7-9; clone_size: NA; cdr3_nt: TGTGCCAGCAGCTCTAGTCCCGAGGCCACCTACGAGCAGTACTTC; cdr3_aa: CASSSSPEATYEQYF
d_call: TRBD1; j_call: TRBJ2-7; v_call: TRBV14; clone_size: few; cdr3_nt: TGTGCCAGCAGCCAAACAGGGGTCGGGATCTACGAGCAGTACTTC; cdr3_aa: CASSQTGVGIYEQYF